This TCR beta chain was profiled in a study of CD8 T cells in Susac syndrome. Looked up from germline, CDR1 is DFQATT and CDR2 is SNEGSKA (reference sequence). There are 16 residues in the CDR3. V shed 3 bases and J shed 2 bases, with 19 bases lying between them. The RNA input was about 0.5 to 1 ug, and it was reverse transcribed with random hexamers. TCRdb re-called the immunoSEQ multiplex PCR reads through MiXCR, storing one row per CDR3 protein. The sample consists of 150,000 to 190,000 distinct CDR3 sequences, approximately 96% of them appearing once. Sequencing of TCR beta was performed on blood CD8+ T cells and on blood CD4+ T cells. Treatment-naive patients with stable or active relapsing-remitting disease were the multiple sclerosis controls. TEMRA cells were FACS-enriched and CD8+ and CD4+ T cells negatively isolated.

The sample comprised CD8+ T cells from PBMCs. V usage is TRBV20-1 and J usage is TRBJ1-1; TRBD1 might be the D (6 bases). The sequence came from a human donor with multiple sclerosis. The CDR3 loop is CSASRRTDLLNTEAFF. The DNA of the CDR3 is TGCAGTGCTAGCCGCCGGACAGACCTATTAAACACTGAAGCTTTCTTT.